This T cell receptor beta chain is drawn from a study of blood T cell repertoires in COVID-19. Looking at the study overall: T cells, B-cell-depleted T cells, or PBMCs provided the cDNA or gDNA that served as material.

TCRdb's table, derived via immunoSEQ multiplex PCR, lists solely in-frame clones and lacks some. The sample contains 130,000 or so clones, about 83% of which appear only once. The germline gives CDR1 MNHNS, CDR2 SASEGT. The CDR3 has 13 residues. Trimming pared 1 base from V and 8 bases from J, leaving 11 bases between. In this sample, this clone turned up once. Source material: peripheral blood. This receptor was identified in a woman between 50 and 59 years old with acute or convalescent COVID-19. The chain links TRBV6-1 to TRBJ1-2; no reliable D call. The CDR3 nucleotides are TGTGCCAGCAGTGAAGTGGCAGGTGGAGGCTACACCTTC. This gives the protein CASSEVAGGGYTF.